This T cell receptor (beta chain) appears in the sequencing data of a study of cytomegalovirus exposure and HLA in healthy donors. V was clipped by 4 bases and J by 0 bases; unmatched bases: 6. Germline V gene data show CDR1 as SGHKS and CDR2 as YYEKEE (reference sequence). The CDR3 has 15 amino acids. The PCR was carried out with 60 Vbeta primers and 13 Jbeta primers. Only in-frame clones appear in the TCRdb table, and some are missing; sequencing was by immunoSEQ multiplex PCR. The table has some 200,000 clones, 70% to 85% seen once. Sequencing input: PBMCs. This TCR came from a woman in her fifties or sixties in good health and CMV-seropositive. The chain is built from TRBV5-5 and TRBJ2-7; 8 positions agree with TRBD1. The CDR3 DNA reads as TGTGCCAGCAGCCCCGGACAGGGTTTCTCCTACGAGCAGTACTTC. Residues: CASSPGQGFSYEQYF.